These T cell receptor beta chains were read from a single sample in a study of T cell repertoires in cytomegalovirus infection. TCRdb fed the reads into MiXCR, producing one record per CDR3 protein. Found here are 200,000 to 250,000 distinct CDR3 sequences, roughly 22% of them singletons; the top ten hold 18%. Sequenced material: CD8+ T cells from PBMCs. These receptors were obtained from a human donor in good health (CMV status not recorded). Some clones in this sample may be carry-over from other donors' samples. Each CDR3 is given with its conserved first and last residue. The D gene is left open where the match is weak. Clone size, where shown, is once, few, many, or a class for clones that have expanded.

>TRBV11-2|NA|many|TRBJ1-4
TGTGCCAGCAGCTTTGGGGTTGAAAAACTGTTTTTT
CASSFGVEKLFF
>TRBV20-1|NA|NA|TRBJ2-7
TGCAGTGCTAGAGATGGGGGGGGCTCTTCCTACGAGCAGTACTTC
CSARDGGGSSYEQYF
>TRBV12-3/TRBV12-4|NA|few|TRBJ2-7
TGTGCCAGCAGTCTACCCCCCGGGCCCCAAAGCCACGAGCAGTACTTC
CASSLPPGPQSHEQYF
>TRBV12-3/TRBV12-4|NA|few|TRBJ1-1
TGTGCCAGCAATCAACAACGGAACACTGAAGCTTTCTTT
CASNQQRNTEAFF
>TRBV6-1|NA|NA|TRBJ1-2
TGTGCCAGCAGTGAAGCCCGGGTGTCAGAAGCTAACTATGGCTACACCTTC
CASSEARVSEANYGYTF
>TRBV5-4|NA|many|TRBJ2-7
TGTGCCAGCAGCTCGTACAGTGATGCCTACGAGCAGTACTTC
CASSSYSDAYEQYF
>TRBV19|NA|few|TRBJ1-5
TGTGCCAGTACCCAATATAGCAATCAGCCCCAGCATTTT
CASTQYSNQPQHF
>TRBV18|NA|NA|TRBJ1-1
TGTGCCAGCTCACTCGTCGCAGGGAGGGTCACTGAAGCTTTCTTT
CASSLVAGRVTEAFF
>TRBV7-9|NA|many|TRBJ1-2
TGTGCCTCTTCGGGGGGAAGCGGCTACACCTTC
CASSGGSGYTF
>TRBV7-2|NA|many|TRBJ2-5
TGTGCCAGCAGCTTAATCCGGACAGAAGAGACCCAGTACTTC
CASSLIRTEETQYF
>TRBV5-4|NA|few|TRBJ1-5
TGTGCCAGCAGCTTGTACAATCAGCCCCAGCATTTT
CASSLYNQPQHF
>TRBV2|NA|NA|TRBJ2-7
TGTGCCGGCATGGACCTCCTACGTGGGGAGCAGTACTTC
CAGMDLLRGEQYF
>TRBV7-8|TRBD1|NA|TRBJ1-5
TGTGCCAGCAGACGGACAGGGTTTCAGGATAGCAATCAGCCCCAGCATTTT
CASRRTGFQDSNQPQHF
>TRBV5-4|TRBD1|NA|TRBJ2-1
TGTGCCAGCACCTCCCCGGACAGGGAGCAGTTCTTC
CASTSPDREQFF
>TRBV7-8|NA|few|TRBJ2-2
TGTGCCAGCAGCTCCCGGACCAACACCGGGGAGCTGTTTTTT
CASSSRTNTGELFF
>TRBV7-9|NA|many|TRBJ2-7
TGTGCCAGCAGCTTAGAAGGGGAACCGTACTTC
CASSLEGEPYF
>TRBV14|NA|NA|TRBJ1-1
TGTGCCAGCAGCCCCACAGCGTACATTGAAGCTTTCTTT
CASSPTAYIEAFF
>TRBV4-1|NA|NA|TRBJ1-1
TGCGCCAGCAGGGACAGATCGAACACTGAAGCTTTCTTT
CASRDRSNTEAFF
>TRBV7-9|TRBD1|few|TRBJ1-4
TGTGCCAGCAGCTTAGCGCCGACAGGGAATGAAAAACTGTTTTTT
CASSLAPTGNEKLFF
>TRBV7-9|TRBD1|few|TRBJ2-7
TGTGCCAGCAGCTCCCGGACAGGGCAGACCTACGAGCAGTACTTC
CASSSRTGQTYEQYF
>TRBV6-5|NA|NA|TRBJ1-5
TGTGCCAGCAGGCAGTCTAACCTTAATCAGCCCCAGCATTTT
CASRQSNLNQPQHF
>TRBV7-2|TRBD2|many|TRBJ2-3
TGTGCCAGCACCCCAGGTGGGGGGGGGGGCACAGATACGCAGTATTTT
CASTPGGGGGTDTQYF
>TRBV28|NA|NA|TRBJ2-5
TGTGCCAGCAGCCCGATGGTGGACCAAGAGACCCAGTACTTC
CASSPMVDQETQYF
>TRBV20-1|NA|NA|TRBJ1-1
TGCAGTGCTAGCTTAACGAACACTGAAGCTTTCTTT
CSASLTNTEAFF
>TRBV28|TRBD1|NA|TRBJ2-7
TGTGCCAGCAGTTCGACAGGGGATGGGTACTACGAGCAGTACTTC
CASSSTGDGYYEQYF
>TRBV28|TRBD2|few|TRBJ2-5
TGTGCCAGCAGTTTATTAGGTCCGGGGGGGGAGGAGACCCAGTACTTC
CASSLLGPGGEETQYF
>TRBV7-9|TRBD1|many|TRBJ2-5
TGTGCCAGCAGACCATCGAACAGGGGGCCGGGAGAGACCCAGTACTTC
CASRPSNRGPGETQYF
>TRBV7-9|TRBD2|many|TRBJ2-3
TGTGCCAGCAGCTTCAGCGGGGGCAGCACAGATACGCAGTATTTT
CASSFSGGSTDTQYF
>TRBV4-1|NA|NA|TRBJ2-7
TGCGCCAGCAGCCAAGATTGGGCGAAGATGGGCTCCTACGAGCAGTACTTC
CASSQDWAKMGSYEQYF
>TRBV4-2|TRBD2|NA|TRBJ2-1
TGTGCCAGCAGCCAAGAGATTAGCGGGGGGCCGTCCTACAATGAGCAGTTCTTC
CASSQEISGGPSYNEQFF
>TRBV25-1|NA|NA|TRBJ2-6
TGTGCCAGCAGTGAATGGGTGTCTGGGGCCAACGTCCTGACTTTC
CASSEWVSGANVLTF
>TRBV5-6|NA|NA|TRBJ1-2
TGTGCCAGCAGCTATTTGGCGGATCTTCGTGGCTACACCTTC
CASSYLADLRGYTF
>TRBV7-6|NA|many|TRBJ2-1
TGTGCCAGCAGCTCCCCGGCTGGGGCAGGGGACGTTGAGCAGTTCTTC
CASSSPAGAGDVEQFF
>TRBV7-2|NA|many|TRBJ1-1
TGTGCCAGCAGCTCCGACAGAACGGGGGGAGCTTTCTTT
CASSSDRTGGAFF
>TRBV29-1|NA|NA|TRBJ2-2
TGCAGCGCGGTGGTATATGGGGAGCTGTTTTTT
CSAVVYGELFF
>TRBV27|NA|NA|TRBJ2-2
TGTGCCAGCAGTTTTAACAGGGCCGCAGCGAACACCGGGGAGCTGTTTTTT
CASSFNRAAANTGELFF
>TRBV28|NA|medium-sized|TRBJ1-2
TGTGCCAGCAGTTTATCCATCCCTTCTCCGACACTCGCCTATGGCTACACCTTC
CASSLSIPSPTLAYGYTF
>TRBV28|NA|NA|TRBJ2-7
TGTGCCAGCAGTTGGGACCAAAGTTACGAGCAGTACTTC
CASSWDQSYEQYF
>TRBV7-9|NA|few|TRBJ1-6
TGTGCCAGCAGCTTAGTCGTGGATTCACCCCTCCACTTT
CASSLVVDSPLHF
>TRBV7-2|NA|many|TRBJ2-2
TGTGCCAGCAGCCCGACTAGGGGCGCCGGGGAGCTGTTTTTT
CASSPTRGAGELFF
>TRBV7-2|NA|medium-sized|TRBJ2-5
TGTGCCAGCAGCTTAGCGCCTTGGGGGGGGGCCGGCGAGACCCAGTACTTC
CASSLAPWGGAGETQYF
>TRBV4-1|TRBD1|few|TRBJ2-7
TGCGCCAGCAGCCAAACCGGGACAGGGAGCGAGCAGTACTTC
CASSQTGTGSEQYF
>TRBV20-1|TRBD2|once|TRBJ2-1
TGCAGTGCTAAGGGACTAGCGGGGGGGCCTTGGAATGAGCAGTTCTTC
CSAKGLAGGPWNEQFF
>TRBV28|TRBD2|NA|TRBJ2-5
TGTGCCAGCAGTTTCCGACTAGCGGGGGACCAAGAGACCCAGTACTTC
CASSFRLAGDQETQYF
>TRBV12-3/TRBV12-4|NA|NA|TRBJ1-4
TGTGCCAGCATGGGTGAGAAACTGTTTTTT
CASMGEKLFF
>TRBV3-1|TRBD2|NA|TRBJ2-7
TGTGCCAGCAGCCCCAGACTAGCGGGGGGAACGTACGAGCAGTACTTC
CASSPRLAGGTYEQYF